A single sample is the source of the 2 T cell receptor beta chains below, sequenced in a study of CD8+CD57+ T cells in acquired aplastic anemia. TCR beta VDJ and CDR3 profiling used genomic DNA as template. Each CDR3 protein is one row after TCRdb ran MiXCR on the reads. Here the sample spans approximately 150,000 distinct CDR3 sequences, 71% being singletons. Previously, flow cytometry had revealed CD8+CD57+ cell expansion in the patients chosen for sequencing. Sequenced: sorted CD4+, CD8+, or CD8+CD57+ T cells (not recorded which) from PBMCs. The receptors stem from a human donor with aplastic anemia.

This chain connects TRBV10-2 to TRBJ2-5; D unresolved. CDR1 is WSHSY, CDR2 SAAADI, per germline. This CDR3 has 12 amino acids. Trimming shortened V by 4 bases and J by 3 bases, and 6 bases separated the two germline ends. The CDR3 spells CASSVIEETQYF. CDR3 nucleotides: TGCGCCAGCAGTGTCATCGAAGAGACCCAGTACTTC.

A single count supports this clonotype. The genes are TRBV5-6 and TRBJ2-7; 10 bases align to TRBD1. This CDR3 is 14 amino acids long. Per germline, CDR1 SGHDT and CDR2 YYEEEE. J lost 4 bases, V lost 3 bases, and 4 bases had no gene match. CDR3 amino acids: CASSSTGGAYEQYF. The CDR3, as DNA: TGTGCCAGCAGCTCGACAGGGGGCGCGTACGAGCAGTACTTC.